This T cell receptor (beta chain) comes out of a study of Ad26.COV2.S vaccination and SARS-CoV-2 variants. Study summary: The donor was enrolled in the Ad26.COV2.S arm of the COV1001 trial.

Trimming cost V 0 bases and J 1 base, with 11 bases left between them. CDR3 size: 15 residues. Germline V gene data show CDR1 as SGHNT and CDR2 as YYREEE (reference sequence). The assay was immunoSEQ multiplex PCR, and TCRdb's table has in-frame clones only and misses some. The data contain some 320,000 clones, roughly 80% of them singletons. Study-wide results and limits: Substantial post-vaccination breadth of spike-specific CD8+ and CD4+ T cell responses was reported. Individuals receiving vaccine had higher spike-specific TCR breadth than placebo recipients did.

About this clone: The target antigen is unknown.

The treatment here: roughly 19 received Ad26.COV2.S at low or high dose, single or two shots; about 5 received placebo; per-sample allocation not given. Sampling took place 63 days after the first vaccine or placebo injection. Cohort 1b enrolled adults aged 18-55 years in Boston. Here the sequenced sample was peripheral blood, taken in a trial of Ad26.COV2.S vaccine versus placebo. This chain links TRBV5-4 with TRBJ2-7; D possibly matches TRBD1 or TRBD2 (5 bases each). This clonotype was sampled from a person aged 18-60 years who received the Ad26.COV2.S COVID-19 vaccine or a placebo. The CDR3 is CASSLVGTLSYEQYF. CDR3 DNA sequence: TGTGCCAGCAGCTTGGTTGGGACCCTTTCCTACGAGCAGTACTTC. The full variable domain, with the rest looked up from reference TRBV5-4 and TRBJ2-7, is ETGVTQSPTHLIKTRGQQVTLRCSSQSGHNTVSWYQQALGQGPQFIFQYYREEENGRGNFPPRFSGLQFPNYSSELNVNALELDDSALYLCASSLVGTLSYEQYFGPGTRLTVT.